Presented here are 28 T cell receptor beta chains from one specimen sequenced in a study of post-analysis software for immune sequencing data. Study-wide results and limits: With TRBV5-6, TRBV5-1 and TRBV20-1 included, about five TRBV segments were more frequent in patients than in controls.

Researchers reported that TCR beta cDNA libraries carried unique molecular identifiers. TCRdb passed the PCR reads through MiXCR, listing each CDR3 protein once. The repertoire holds 650,000 to 850,000 distinct CDR3 sequences, with about 57% as singletons. The antigens for these receptors are not known. The sequenced sample was blood. All receptors derive from a girl between 5 and 17 years old with multiple sclerosis.

The chain combines TRBV20-1 with TRBJ2-5; 11 bases map to TRBD2. Trimming cost V 5 bases and J 3 bases; bases outside gene matches: 11. The CDR3 has 16 amino acids. The germline CDR1 and CDR2 sequences are DFQATT and SNEGSKA (reference sequence). CDR3 DNA sequence: TGCAGTGCTTCGGGACTAGCGGAATCTGGGAAAGAGACCCAGTACTTC. Protein: CSASGLAESGKETQYF.

The chain combines TRBV20-1 with TRBJ1-5; the D gene is possibly TRBD1 (6 bases). V dropped 3 bases and J dropped 0 bases, with 18 bases sitting between them. CDR1 is DFQATT, CDR2 SNEGSKA, per germline (reference sequence). The CDR3 contains 17 residues. CDR3 in DNA: TGCAGTGCTAGTGTGGCCAGGGGCGCATATAGCAATCAGCCCCAGCATTTT. Its translation: CSASVARGAYSNQPQHF.

The V call is TRBV7-9, the J call TRBJ1-5; perhaps TRBD1 as D (5 bases). Germline CDR1 SEHNR, CDR2 FQNEAQ (reference sequence). CDR3 length: 14 amino acids. V was shortened by 3 bases and J by 5 bases, with 11 bases between the two germline ends. CDR3 region: CASSFGGAHQPQHF. The DNA of the CDR3 is TGTGCCAGCAGCTTCGGAGGGGCGCATCAGCCCCAGCATTTT. The complete variable domain, with remaining parts taken from reference TRBV7-9 and TRBJ1-5, reads DTGVSQNPRHKITKRGQNVTFRCDPISEHNRLYWYRQTLGQGPEFLTYFQNEAQLEKSRLLSDRFSAERPKGSFSTLEIQRTEQGDSAMYLCASSFGGAHQPQHFGDGTRLSIL.

This clonotype was observed a handful of times. The chain carries TRBV5-1 and TRBJ2-1; 10 nucleotides align to TRBD1. V lost 4 bases and J lost 6; bases outside the gene matches: 10. The CDR3 is 16 residues long. Germline V gene lookup returns CDR1 SGHRS and CDR2 YFSETQ. CDR3 residues: CASSKGGTGVFNEQFF. The CDR3 DNA is TGCGCCAGCAGCAAAGGGGGGACAGGGGTTTTCAATGAGCAGTTCTTC.

Points on this clonotype: The junction shows a germline mismatch at one end, possibly a read error. The chain combines TRBV7-6 with TRBJ2-3; 8 bases fit TRBD2. Germline assignment: CDR1 SGHVS and CDR2 FNYEAQ. This CDR3 region has 17 residues. CDR3: CASSLVTAGDYADTQYF. DNA of the CDR3: TGTGCCAGCAGTTTAGTAACAGCGGGAGATTATGCAGATACGCAGTATTTT.

This chain links TRBV5-1 with TRBJ2-1, with 7 bases matching TRBD1. This CDR3 has 17 residues. CDR1 SGHRS and CDR2 YFSETQ come from the germline V gene. J lost 4 bases, V lost 2 bases, and 12 bases had no gene match. The CDR3 loop reads CASSFPPKGAQYNEQFF. Here the CDR3 DNA reads TGCGCCAGCAGCTTTCCGCCTAAGGGGGCCCAATACAATGAGCAGTTCTTC.

The CDR3 sequence is CSVEDRSANYEQYF. The CDR3 DNA follows: TGCAGCGTTGAAGATCGGTCAGCGAACTACGAGCAGTACTTC. The chain is built from TRBV29-1 and TRBJ2-7; no reliable D call. This CDR3 is 14 amino acids long. Germline CDR1 and CDR2: SQVTM and ANQGSEA. Between the trimmed V and J ends, which lost 0 bases and 3 bases, there was a span of 12 bases.

The chain couples TRBV5-1 to TRBJ2-1; D uncertain. Near its end, the DNA agrees better with TRBJ2-7, so the J call may be wrong. CDR3 size: 14 residues. Germline assignment: CDR1 SGHRS and CDR2 YFSETQ. The CDR3 nucleotides read TGCGCCAGCAGTATGGCTGCCTCCTACAATGAGCAGTACTTC. Translation: CASSMAASYNEQYF.

The chain has TRBV10-3 and TRBJ1-2, with 7 bases identical to TRBD1. The germline gives CDR1 ENHRY, CDR2 SYGVKD. This CDR3 comprises 18 residues. V lost 3 bases and J lost 6; bases outside the gene matches: 19. The CDR3 loop reads CAISEVRGSQGEGDGYTF. CDR3 DNA: TGTGCCATCAGTGAAGTTCGTGGAAGCCAGGGGGAGGGAGATGGCTACACCTTC.

This clonotype occurred a few times. The chain recombines TRBV5-1 with TRBJ2-7; 14 nucleotides agree with TRBD2. This CDR3 is 16 amino acids long. V lost 0 bases, J lost 6 bases, and 5 bases stayed unmatched. Per germline, CDR1 SGHRS and CDR2 YFSETQ. Written as DNA, the CDR3 is TGCGCCAGCAGCTTGGGACTAGCGGGAGGGCCGGGCGAGCAGTACTTC. It specifies CASSLGLAGGPGEQYF.

This chain joins TRBV29-1 and TRBJ2-7, with unresolved D. The germline CDR1 and CDR2 sequences are SQVTM and ANQGSEA. The V end was cut by 4 bases, the J end by 2 bases, with 9 bases between. This CDR3 comprises 12 residues. Here the CDR3 DNA reads TGCAGCGTTGCGAGAAAACCCTACGAGCAGTACTTC. It translates to CSVARKPYEQYF.

The chain links TRBV20-1 to TRBJ2-5; a possible D gene is TRBD1 (6 bases). The DNA end favors TRBJ2-7, so the J call may be wrong. This CDR3 is built from 16 residues. Looked up from germline, CDR1 is DFQATT and CDR2 is SNEGSKA (reference sequence). CDR3 in amino acids: CSAKGVDGRGIYEQYF. The CDR3 DNA reads TGCAGTGCGAAGGGGGTGGATGGCAGGGGCATCTACGAGCAGTACTTC.

This clonotype was detected only a few times. This chain joins TRBV13 and TRBJ2-1; D may be TRBD2 (5 bases). Trimming left V 5 bases short and J 2 bases short, with 7 bases between. The CDR3 is 13 amino acids. Germline V gene lookup returns CDR1 PRHDT and CDR2 FYEKMQ (reference sequence). The CDR3 sequence: CASSGSAYNEQFF. In nucleotides, the CDR3 is TGTGCCAGCAGCGGGAGTGCCTACAATGAGCAGTTCTTC. Combining the CDR3 with reference TRBV13 and TRBJ2-1 gives the whole variable domain AAGVIQSPRHLIKEKRETATLKCYPIPRHDTVYWYQQGPGQDPQFLISFYEKMQSDKGSIPDRFSAQQFSDYHSELNMSSLELGDSALYFCASSGSAYNEQFFGPGTRLTVL.

This clonotype was observed a few times. The rearrangement joins TRBV27 to TRBJ2-1, with D perhaps TRBD1 or TRBD2 (5 bases each). The J call may be in error: the DNA end matches TRBJ2-7 better. Looked up from germline, CDR1 is MNHEY and CDR2 is SMNVEV (reference sequence). This CDR3 contains 14 residues. In DNA, the CDR3 is TGTGCCAGTATTGGGCCGGGACGGACCCGGGAGCAGTACTTC. It is translated as CASIGPGRTREQYF.

The rearrangement uses TRBV20-1 and TRBJ2-4; no firm D call. With 2 bases removed from V and 13 bases from J, the gap between germline ends came to 27 bases. The germline CDR1 and CDR2 sequences are DFQATT and SNEGSKA (reference sequence). The CDR3 consists of 16 residues. CDR3 nucleotides: TGCAGTGCTAGACCGACACCACTCACAACTACTACGGAGCAGTACTTC. This codes for CSARPTPLTTTTEQYF.

This chain links TRBV7-6 with TRBJ1-4, with D hard to call. CDR1 SGHVS and CDR2 FNYEAQ come from the germline V gene. This CDR3 is built from 15 residues. V lost 5 bases to trimming and J lost 4 bases, with 14 bases between them. CDR3 loop: CASSPQLMGNEKLFF. In DNA, the CDR3 is TGTGCCAGCAGCCCCCAATTAATGGGTAATGAAAAACTGTTTTTT.

The genes are TRBV10-3 and TRBJ2-2; tentatively, D is TRBD2 (6 bases). CDR1 and CDR2 (germline): ENHRY, SYGVKD. Trimming stripped 7 bases from V and 1 base from J, with 13 bases between. The CDR3 runs to 15 residues. CDR3 DNA: TGTGCCATCAAATCGGGCGGGGAGAACACCGGGGAGCTGTTTTTT. The encoded protein is CAIKSGGENTGELFF.

The V call is TRBV12-3 or TRBV12-4, the J call TRBJ1-2; 9 bases line up with TRBD1. The CDR3 has 13 residues. With 2 bases clipped from V and 7 bases from J, the junction kept 2 bases outside the gene matches. The CDR3 loop reads CASSLIQGAGYTF. As DNA, the CDR3 is TGTGCCAGCAGTTTAATACAGGGGGCTGGCTACACCTTC.

The chain has TRBV18 and TRBJ2-7; the D gene is possibly TRBD2 (6 bases). V was clipped by 1 base and J by 2 bases, with 12 bases between them. The CDR3 has 15 amino acids. The V gene's germline CDR1 is KGHSH and CDR2 LQKENI. CDR3 in amino acids: CASSPRRGTPYEQYF. For the CDR3, the DNA is TGTGCCAGCTCACCACGCCGGGGGACTCCCTACGAGCAGTACTTC.

The chain employs TRBV11-2 and TRBJ1-5, with unresolved D. CDR1 is SGHAT and CDR2 is FQNNGV in the germline V gene. The CDR3 extends over 15 amino acids. V gave up 5 bases and J gave up 0 bases, with 11 bases separating them. CDR3 protein: CASSPRTHSNQPQHF. CDR3 nucleotide sequence: TGTGCCAGCAGCCCTCGGACCCATAGCAATCAGCCCCAGCATTTT.

The chain combines TRBV6-1 with TRBJ2-7; 7 bases line up with TRBD2. The germline gives CDR1 MNHNS, CDR2 SASEGT. V shed 4 bases, J shed 1 base, and the junction held 7 bases outside the gene matches. This CDR3 spans 15 amino acids. CDR3 in DNA: TGTGCCAGCAGTGTTCAGCGGGAAGCTTCCTACGAGCAGTACTTC. Protein: CASSVQREASYEQYF.

The chain recombines TRBV4-1 with TRBJ1-2, with unresolved D. Looked up from germline, CDR1 is MGHRA and CDR2 is YSYEKL. V lost 2 bases and J 8 bases, leaving 21 bases between the germline ends. The CDR3 length is 16 residues. CDR3 residues: CASSQIRPGATRGYTF. DNA of the CDR3: TGCGCCAGCAGCCAAATTCGACCGGGCGCAACGAGGGGCTACACCTTC.

The J gene is TRBJ1-1, the V gene TRBV5-1; D is unresolved. The V gene lost 4 bases and the J gene lost 4 bases, with 17 bases spanning the gap. The germline gives CDR1 SGHRS, CDR2 YFSETQ. CDR3 size: 15 residues. The CDR3 spells CASSAEGRLVTEAFF. Here the CDR3 DNA reads TGCGCCAGCAGCGCCGAGGGTAGGTTGGTCACTGAAGCTTTCTTT. The whole variable domain, remainder taken from reference TRBV5-1 and TRBJ1-1, is KAGVTQTPRYLIKTRGQQVTLSCSPISGHRSVSWYQQTPGQGLQFLFEYFSETQRNKGNFPGRFSGRQFSNSRSEMNVSTLELGDSALYLCASSAEGRLVTEAFFGQGTRLTVV.

A few counts support this clonotype. The rearrangement uses TRBV5-1 and TRBJ2-3; D tentatively reads TRBD1 or TRBD2 (6 bases each). The CDR3 spans 16 residues. Germline-derived CDR1 and CDR2 are SGHRS and YFSETQ. Trimming stripped 6 bases from V and 3 bases from J, with 20 bases between. The CDR3 spells CASTKTGGVATDTQYF. CDR3 sequence (DNA): TGCGCCAGCACCAAGACAGGAGGGGTCGCGACAGATACGCAGTATTTT.

V and J are TRBV7-9 and TRBJ2-3; D possibly corresponds to TRBD1 (6 bases). CDR3 size: 14 residues. The V gene's germline CDR1 is SEHNR and CDR2 FQNEAQ (reference sequence). V was cut by 5 bases and J by 0 bases, with 9 bases left in between. The CDR3 spells CASSEDSSTDTQYF. The CDR3 DNA follows: TGTGCCAGCAGCGAGGACAGTAGCACAGATACGCAGTATTTT.

The chain uses TRBV14 and TRBJ1-2; D uncertain. Germline values: CDR1 SGHDN, CDR2 FVKESK. The CDR3 runs 16 residues. Trimming cost V 4 bases and J 0 bases, with 15 bases left between them. Here the CDR3 DNA reads TGTGCCAGCAGCCTACCCTCCCGGGTTCCTAACTATGGCTACACCTTC. Its protein product is CASSLPSRVPNYGYTF.

J is TRBJ2-3 and V is TRBV5-5; D remains unclear. This CDR3 has 13 amino acids. CDR1 and CDR2 from the germline V gene are SGHKS and YYEKEE (reference sequence). Trimming stripped 0 bases from V and 4 bases from J, with 6 bases between. The chain's CDR3 is CASSLVFSDTQYF. The CDR3 coding sequence is TGTGCCAGCAGCTTGGTTTTTTCAGATACGCAGTATTTT. Using reference TRBV5-5 and TRBJ2-3 for the parts outside the CDR3, the full variable domain is DAGVTQSPTHLIKTRGQQVTLRCSPISGHKSVSWYQQVLGQGPQFIFQYYEKEERGRGNFPDRFSARQFPNYSSELNVNALLLGDSALYLCASSLVFSDTQYFGPGTRLTVL.

The chain is built from TRBV29-1 and TRBJ1-1; D call uncertain. This CDR3 has 13 residues. The V and J ends lost 4 bases and 2 bases respectively, with 11 bases between them. Germline V gene sequence: CDR1 SQVTM, CDR2 ANQGSEA. CDR3 sequence: CSVGKGSNTEAFF. In DNA, the CDR3 is TGCAGCGTTGGTAAAGGTTCAAACACTGAAGCTTTCTTT. The whole variable domain, remainder taken from reference TRBV29-1 and TRBJ1-1, is SAVISQKPSRDICQRGTSLTIQCQVDSQVTMMFWYRQQPGQSLTLIATANQGSEATYESGFVIDKFPISRPNLTFSTLTVSNMSPEDSSIYLCSVGKGSNTEAFFGQGTRLTVV.